The source of this TCR beta chain is a study of T cell responses to AZD1222 COVID-19 vaccine. Whole-study findings and limits: Nearly half of unique spike-specific TCRs reportedly avoided B.1.351 and B.1.1.7 mutated regions.

The method was immunoSEQ multiplex PCR; TCRdb's version includes in-frame clones alone and lacks a portion of them. The data contain some 150,000 clones, about 95% of them singletons. In germline, CDR1 is LNHNV, CDR2 YYDKDF (reference sequence). The CDR3 has 11 amino acids. V lost 6 bases to trimming and J lost 9 bases, with 9 bases between them. Comments on this clone: The antigen is not known.

This TCR was sampled from an adult in good health. Here the sequenced sample was peripheral blood, taken on day 0 of AZD1222 vaccination. This chain connects TRBV15 to TRBJ2-1; D remains ambiguous. CDR3 residues: CATSTTGEQFF. Written as DNA, the CDR3 is TGTGCCACCAGTACCACCGGTGAGCAGTTCTTC.